This T cell receptor (beta chain) comes out of a study of T cells in women clearing cervical HPV infection. Whole-study context: Case blood was drawn when the lesion was first found; control blood after infection became undetectable. Cases' blood sampling followed lesion detection by median roughly five months (90 to 200).

Clones were sequenced by immunoSEQ multiplex PCR, and TCRdb holds only the in-frame ones, with some missing. The repertoire shows about 36,000 clones; the top ten hold about 3.7%. The V gene lost 2 bases and the J gene lost 3 bases, with 9 bases spanning the gap. The CDR3 is 14 residues long. The germline CDR1 and CDR2 sequences are SGHDT and YYEEEE. A note on this clone: The missing CDR3 end, 3 residues past where the read stops, is filled in from the germline J gene.

This chain links TRBV5-6 with TRBJ2-4; a weak D match, TRBD2 (6 bases). Sequenced: blood buffy coat. The clonotype was recovered from a woman aged 18 to 75 with a cervical HPV16 infection that either progressed to CIN3+ or cleared (not recorded which). The sequenced CDR3 bases are TGTGCCAGCAGCTTCGGGGGTGTCAAAAACATT. Amino acids: CASSFGGVKNI. The full CDR3 reads CASSFGGVKNIQYF.